Listed below are T cell receptor beta chains from one sample, sequenced in a study of graft-versus-host responses after intestinal transplantation. These TCRs are of unknown antigen specificity. This table comes from immunoSEQ multiplex PCR, and its TCRdb copy is limited to in-frame clones, with some not included. The sample shows about 90,000 clones, more than 90% of them seen only once. The sequenced sample was unstimulated CD4+ T cells sorted from spleen or lymph node cells, obtained before intestinal transplant. The origin of the receptors is a human donor who received an intestinal transplant. The CDR3 runs from the conserved cysteine through the conserved F or W. A D gene is named only where the DNA matches it firmly. A row's size may be missing; if present it is once, few, many or a size class.

V	size	J	D	DNA	CDR3
TRBV6-1	NA	TRBJ2-5	TRBD1	TGTGCCAGCAGCATACCCAGGGGGCGCGAAGAGACCCAGTACTTC	CASSIPRGREETQYF
TRBV19	NA	TRBJ1-1	NA	TGTGCCAGTAGTATAGGATATAGGGAGAACACTGAAGCTTTCTTT	CASSIGYRENTEAFF
TRBV18	NA	TRBJ2-7	TRBD2	TGTGCCAGCTCTCCCGGGACTAGCGGGAGGTCCCGCTACGAGCAGTACTTC	CASSPGTSGRSRYEQYF
TRBV28	once	TRBJ1-4	NA	TGTGCCAGCAGTTCAGTGGCCGATAATGAAAAACTGTTTTTT	CASSSVADNEKLFF
TRBV29-1	NA	TRBJ2-5	NA	TGCAGCGTTGAGAAGGACAGACAAGAGACCCAGTACTTC	CSVEKDRQETQYF
TRBV10-3	NA	TRBJ1-2	NA	TGTGCCATCAGTGCGGGTACACAGTTCTATGGCTACACCTTC	CAISAGTQFYGYTF
TRBV7-9	NA	TRBJ2-3	TRBD2	TGTGCCAGCAGCATTAGGACTAGCGGGATCAGCACAGATACGCAGTATTTT	CASSIRTSGISTDTQYF
TRBV12-5	NA	TRBJ1-1	TRBD1	TGTGCTAGTGGTTTGGCTTGGGGCCCACAGGGGAGGATCGAAGCTTTCTTT	CASGLAWGPQGRIEAFF
TRBV7-6	NA	TRBJ2-2	NA	TGTGCCAGCAGCCCCCGGGACTCTCGAGGCACCGGGGAGCTGTTTTTT	CASSPRDSRGTGELFF
TRBV9	NA	TRBJ2-2	NA	TGTGCCAGCAGCGTAGGTAGTAGGGGGACCGGGGAGCTGTTTTTT	CASSVGSRGTGELFF
TRBV5-1	once	TRBJ2-7	TRBD1	TGCGCCAGCAGCCGCGCCAGGGGGCTCTCCGAGCAGTACTTC	CASSRARGLSEQYF
TRBV9	NA	TRBJ2-7	TRBD1	TGTGCCAGCAGCGCACAGGGGGTCGGCGAGCAGTACTTC	CASSAQGVGEQYF
TRBV7-2	NA	TRBJ2-1	TRBD2	TGTGCCAGCAGCTTATTAGCGGGAGGGGGTAGCTCCTACAATGAGCAGTTCTTC	CASSLLAGGGSSYNEQFF
TRBV19	NA	TRBJ1-6	NA	TGTGCCAGTAGTGGGGATTCCCGGGCTAATTCACCCCTCCACTTT	CASSGDSRANSPLHF
TRBV11-3	NA	TRBJ2-3	NA	TGTGCCAGCAGCTTAAAAGACAGGAGGGCAGATACGCAGTATTTT	CASSLKDRRADTQYF
TRBV5-1	once	TRBJ2-1	NA	TGCGCCAGCAGCTTGGGGAGCGGGCCGACCTACAATGAGCAGTTCTTC	CASSLGSGPTYNEQFF
TRBV11-3	NA	TRBJ2-7	NA	TGTGCCAGCAGCTTAGTTCGAGGCGGCGAGCAGTACTTC	CASSLVRGGEQYF
TRBV2	NA	TRBJ1-3	NA	TGTGCCAGCAGTTCCGGCTCTGGAAACACCATATATTTT	CASSSGSGNTIYF
TRBV2	NA	TRBJ2-7	NA	TGTGCCAGCAGTGAATGGCCGGGGCCCTACGAGCAGTACTTC	CASSEWPGPYEQYF
TRBV5-8	NA	TRBJ1-6	NA	TGTGCCAGCAGCTCCTTCCAGGGCTGGGGGAATTCACCCCTCCACTTT	CASSSFQGWGNSPLHF
TRBV6-9	NA	TRBJ1-5	NA	TGTGCCAGCAGTGTAAAGGGAGGCCAGCCCCAGCATTTT	CASSVKGGQPQHF
TRBV5-1	once	TRBJ1-1	NA	TGCGCCAGCAGCTTGGCACCCGTCATTGGGACTGAAGCTTTCTTT	CASSLAPVIGTEAFF
TRBV6-1	NA	TRBJ2-7	NA	TGTGCCAGCACGCATAACTACGAGCAGTACTTC	CASTHNYEQYF
TRBV2	NA	TRBJ2-7	TRBD2	TGTGCCAGCAGTTTCTGGCTAGCGGGTCTCCCGTTCTACGAGCAGTACTTC	CASSFWLAGLPFYEQYF